This TCR beta chain was observed in a study of cytotoxic CD8 clonotypes in ibrutinib-treated CLL. V lost 0 bases and J lost 3, with 9 bases in between. The germline V gene encodes CDR1 KGHSH and CDR2 LQKENI. This CDR3 has 14 amino acids. Sequenced by immunoSEQ multiplex PCR; TCRdb stores in-frame clones only, minus some. The data contain under 300,000 clones, 60% to 80% of them singletons. The rearrangement joins TRBV18 to TRBJ2-7, with a possible D match to TRBD1 (5 bases). The sample consisted of PBMCs, taken at disease progression, from a patient treated with ibrutinib. This clonotype originated in a human donor with chronic lymphocytic leukemia. This chain's CDR3 is CASSPPDRNYEQYF. The DNA for the CDR3 is TGTGCCAGCTCACCACCCGACAGAAACTACGAGCAGTACTTC. The full variable domain, rest sourced from reference TRBV18 and TRBJ2-7, is NAGVMQNPRHLVRRRGQEARLRCSPMKGHSHVYWYRQLPEEGLKFMVYLQKENIIDESGMPKERFSAEFPKEGPSILRIQQVVRGDSAAYFCASSPPDRNYEQYFGPGTRLTVT.